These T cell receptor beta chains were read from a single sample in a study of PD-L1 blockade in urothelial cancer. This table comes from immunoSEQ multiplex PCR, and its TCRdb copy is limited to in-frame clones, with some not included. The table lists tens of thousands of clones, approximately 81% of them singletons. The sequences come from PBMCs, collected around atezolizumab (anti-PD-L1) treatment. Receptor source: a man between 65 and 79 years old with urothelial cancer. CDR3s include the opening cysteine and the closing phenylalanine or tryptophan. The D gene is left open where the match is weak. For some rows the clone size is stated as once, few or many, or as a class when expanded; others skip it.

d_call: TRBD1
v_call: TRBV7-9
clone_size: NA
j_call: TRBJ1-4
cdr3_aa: CASSAGTGGEKLFF

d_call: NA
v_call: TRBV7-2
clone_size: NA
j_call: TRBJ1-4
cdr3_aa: CASSRGITNEKLFF

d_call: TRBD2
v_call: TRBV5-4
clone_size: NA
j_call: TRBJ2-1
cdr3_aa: CASSLGGTSGYNEQFF

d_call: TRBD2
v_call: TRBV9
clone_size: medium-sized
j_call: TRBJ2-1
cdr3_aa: CASSPSGTSYNEQFF

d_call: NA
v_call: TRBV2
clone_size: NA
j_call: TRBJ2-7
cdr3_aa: CASSLVGEQYF

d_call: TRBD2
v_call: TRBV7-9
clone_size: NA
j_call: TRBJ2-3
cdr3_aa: CASSFLQAGGGFF

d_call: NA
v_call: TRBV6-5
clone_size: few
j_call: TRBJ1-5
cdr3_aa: CASRGQNSNQPQHF

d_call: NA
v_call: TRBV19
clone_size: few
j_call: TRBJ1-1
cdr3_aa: CASSRRSLNTEAFF

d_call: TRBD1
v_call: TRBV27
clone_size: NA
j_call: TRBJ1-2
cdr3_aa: CASSPRQGMDYGYTF

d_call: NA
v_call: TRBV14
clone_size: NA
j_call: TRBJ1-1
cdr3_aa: CASSQEIPREAFF

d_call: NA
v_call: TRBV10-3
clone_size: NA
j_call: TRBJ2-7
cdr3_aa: CASTGASSREQYF

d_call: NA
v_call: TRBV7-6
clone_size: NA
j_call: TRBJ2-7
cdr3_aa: CASSPRDYEQYF

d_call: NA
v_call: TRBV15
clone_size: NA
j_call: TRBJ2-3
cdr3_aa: CATSSRTSTDTQYF

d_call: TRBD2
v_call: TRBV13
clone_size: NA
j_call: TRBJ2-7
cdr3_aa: CASSEAGGPREQYF

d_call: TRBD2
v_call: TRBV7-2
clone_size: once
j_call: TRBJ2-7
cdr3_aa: CASSSTSGVTYEQYF

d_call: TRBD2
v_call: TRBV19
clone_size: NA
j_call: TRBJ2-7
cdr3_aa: CASSWTGGGSYEQYF

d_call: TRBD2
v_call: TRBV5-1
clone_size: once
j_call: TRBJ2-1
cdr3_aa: CASSLGLAGSGYNEQFF

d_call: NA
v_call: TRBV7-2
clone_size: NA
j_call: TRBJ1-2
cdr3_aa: CASSFGPPGSYGYTF

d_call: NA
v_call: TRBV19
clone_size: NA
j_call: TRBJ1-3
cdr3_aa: CASTTKRNTIYF

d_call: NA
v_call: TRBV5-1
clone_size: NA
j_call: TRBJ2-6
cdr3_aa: CASSPQLLRGANVLTF

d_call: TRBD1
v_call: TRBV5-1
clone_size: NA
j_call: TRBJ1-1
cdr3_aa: CASSLGTGEAFF

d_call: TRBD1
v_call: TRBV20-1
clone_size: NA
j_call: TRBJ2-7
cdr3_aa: CSAREGDRERF

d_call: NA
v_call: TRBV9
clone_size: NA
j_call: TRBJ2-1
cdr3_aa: CASSEDILGGNEQFF

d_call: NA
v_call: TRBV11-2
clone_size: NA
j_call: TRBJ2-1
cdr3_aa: CASNSLEGYNEQFF

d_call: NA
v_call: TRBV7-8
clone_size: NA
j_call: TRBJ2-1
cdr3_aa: CASSLAGSSSYNEQFF

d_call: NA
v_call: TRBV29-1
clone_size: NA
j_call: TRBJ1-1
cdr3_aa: CSVGGAGLNTEAFF

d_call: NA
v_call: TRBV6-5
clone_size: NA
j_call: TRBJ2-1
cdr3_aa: CASKEHLKSYNEQFF

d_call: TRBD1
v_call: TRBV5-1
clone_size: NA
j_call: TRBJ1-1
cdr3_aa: CASSLQGRNTEAFF

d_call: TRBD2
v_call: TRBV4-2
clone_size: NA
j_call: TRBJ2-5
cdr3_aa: CASSQDLGTSGRETQYF

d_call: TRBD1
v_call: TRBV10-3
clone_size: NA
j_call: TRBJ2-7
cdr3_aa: CAISLGTGAYEQYF

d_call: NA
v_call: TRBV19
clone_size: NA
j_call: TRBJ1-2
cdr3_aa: CASNPLGGGRRPNYGYTF

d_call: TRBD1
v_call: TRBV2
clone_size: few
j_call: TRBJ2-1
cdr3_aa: CATPYRDRGHEQFF

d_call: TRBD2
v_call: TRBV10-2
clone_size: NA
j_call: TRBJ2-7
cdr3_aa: CASTPGLAGGQQYF

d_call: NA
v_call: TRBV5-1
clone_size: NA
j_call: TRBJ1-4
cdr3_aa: CASSLRQGNEKLFF

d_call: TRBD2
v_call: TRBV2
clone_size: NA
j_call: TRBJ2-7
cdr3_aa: CASIREVNSYEQYF

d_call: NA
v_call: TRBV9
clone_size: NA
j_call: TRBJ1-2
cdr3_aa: CASSTNHRVGYGYTF

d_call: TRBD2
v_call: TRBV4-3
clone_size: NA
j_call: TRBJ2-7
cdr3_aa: CASSQGLAGGPYEQYF

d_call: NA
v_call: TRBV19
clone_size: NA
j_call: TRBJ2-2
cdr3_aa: CASRGGQLYTGELFF

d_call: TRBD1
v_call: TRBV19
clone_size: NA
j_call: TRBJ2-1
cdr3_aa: CASSRTGDGYNEQFF

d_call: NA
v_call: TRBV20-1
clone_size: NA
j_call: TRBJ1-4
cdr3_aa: CSLLFREKLFF

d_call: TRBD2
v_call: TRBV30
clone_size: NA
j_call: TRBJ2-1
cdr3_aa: CACREGLWNEQFF

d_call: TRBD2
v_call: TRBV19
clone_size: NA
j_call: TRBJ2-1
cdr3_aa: CASSMASGSSYNEQFF

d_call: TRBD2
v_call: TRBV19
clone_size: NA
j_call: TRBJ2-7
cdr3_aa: CASGPQGLFYEQYF

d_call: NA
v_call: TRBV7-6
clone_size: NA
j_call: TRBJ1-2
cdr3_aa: CASRSGFGYTF

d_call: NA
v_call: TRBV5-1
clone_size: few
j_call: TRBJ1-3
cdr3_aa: CASSLGQSGSTIYF

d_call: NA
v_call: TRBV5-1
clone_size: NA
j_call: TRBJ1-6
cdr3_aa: CASRWGGDYNSPLHF

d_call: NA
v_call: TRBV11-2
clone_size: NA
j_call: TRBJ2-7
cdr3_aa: CASSRDRISYEQYF

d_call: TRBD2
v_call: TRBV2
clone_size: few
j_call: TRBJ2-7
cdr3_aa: CASSQGLAAEQYF

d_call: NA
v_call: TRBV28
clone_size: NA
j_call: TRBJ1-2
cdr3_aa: CASNWRAVNYGCTF

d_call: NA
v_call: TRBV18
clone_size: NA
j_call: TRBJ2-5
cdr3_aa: CASSPGQFQETQYF

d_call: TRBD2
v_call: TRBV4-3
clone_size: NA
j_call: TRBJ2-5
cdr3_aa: CASSQGGGRLMETQYF

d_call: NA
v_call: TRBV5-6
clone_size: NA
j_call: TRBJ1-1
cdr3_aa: CASSFGGDTEAFF

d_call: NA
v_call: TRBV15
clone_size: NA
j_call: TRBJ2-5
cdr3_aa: CATSTDSQETQYF

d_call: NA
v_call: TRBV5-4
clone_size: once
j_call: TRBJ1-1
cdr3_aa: CASSLETWQADMNTEAFF

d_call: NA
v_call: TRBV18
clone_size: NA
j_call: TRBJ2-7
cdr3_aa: CASSPPLTAPYEQYF